A selection of T cell receptor beta chains follows, all from one sample in a study of cytomegalovirus exposure and HLA in healthy donors. TCRdb's table, derived via immunoSEQ multiplex PCR, lists solely in-frame clones and lacks some. The table records some 120,000 clones, around 70% of them present only once. Sequencing input: PBMCs. The receptors here all came from a woman aged 40 to 55 in good health and CMV-seropositive. CDR3s leave out the opening cysteine and the closing phenylalanine or tryptophan. The order of the fields is V gene, J gene, CDR3 length, CDR3 protein.

>TRBV4-1|TRBJ1-2|12
ASSQEWGDYGYT
>TRBV11-2|TRBJ1-3|16
ASSLGGGRGVAGNTIY
>TRBV4-3|TRBJ1-3|16
ASSQDRAYFSSGNTIY
>TRBV9|TRBJ1-1|12
ASSVGDRATEAF
>TRBV18|TRBJ1-1|12
ASFGDGAGTEAF
>TRBV7-3|TRBJ1-1|11
ASSQNTGTEAF
>TRBV7-9|TRBJ1-1|13
ASSFSGGFGTEAF
>TRBV9|TRBJ1-2|14
ASSVDPGQGTYGYT
>TRBV7-3|TRBJ2-7|11
ASSSSGAGEQY
>TRBV25-1|TRBJ2-2|9
ASSFTGELF
>TRBV7-9|TRBJ2-3|12
ASSFAGNPDTQY
>TRBV19|TRBJ1-1|13
ASSIGTGLDTEAF
>TRBV7-6|TRBJ2-7|12
ASSLYGRSYEQY
>TRBV6-1|TRBJ2-7|12
ASRAPGQGYEQY
>TRBV10-2|TRBJ2-6|17
ATRVELAGGLGGANVLT
>TRBV29-1|TRBJ1-2|10
SVEYRNYGYT
>TRBV6-6|TRBJ2-1|13
ASSRQGSSYNEQF